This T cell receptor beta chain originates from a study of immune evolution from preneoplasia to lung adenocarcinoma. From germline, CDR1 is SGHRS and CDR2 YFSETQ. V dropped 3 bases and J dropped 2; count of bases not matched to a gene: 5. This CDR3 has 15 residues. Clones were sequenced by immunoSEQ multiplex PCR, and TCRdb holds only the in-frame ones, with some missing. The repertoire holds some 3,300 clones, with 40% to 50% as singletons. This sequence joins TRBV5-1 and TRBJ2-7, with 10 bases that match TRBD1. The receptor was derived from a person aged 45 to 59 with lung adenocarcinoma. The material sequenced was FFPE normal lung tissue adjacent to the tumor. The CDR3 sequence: CASSSGQGVTYEQYF. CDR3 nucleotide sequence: TGCGCCAGCAGCTCCGGACAGGGGGTAACCTACGAGCAGTACTTC.